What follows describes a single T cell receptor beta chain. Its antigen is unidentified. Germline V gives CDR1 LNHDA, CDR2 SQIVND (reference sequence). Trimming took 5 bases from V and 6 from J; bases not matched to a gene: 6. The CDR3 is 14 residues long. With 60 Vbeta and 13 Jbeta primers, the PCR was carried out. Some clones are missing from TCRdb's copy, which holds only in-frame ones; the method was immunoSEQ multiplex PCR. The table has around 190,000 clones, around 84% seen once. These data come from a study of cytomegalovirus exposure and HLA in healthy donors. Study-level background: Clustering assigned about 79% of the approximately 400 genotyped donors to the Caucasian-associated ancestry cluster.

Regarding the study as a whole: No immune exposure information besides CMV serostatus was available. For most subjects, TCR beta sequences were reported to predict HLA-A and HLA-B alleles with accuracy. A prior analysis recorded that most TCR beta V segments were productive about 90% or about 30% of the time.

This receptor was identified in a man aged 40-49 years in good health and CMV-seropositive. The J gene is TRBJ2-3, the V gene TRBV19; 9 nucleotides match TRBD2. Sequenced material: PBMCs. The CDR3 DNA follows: TGTGCCAGTAGTTTAGCGGGGGTCTCGGATACGCAGTATTTT. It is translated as CASSLAGVSDTQYF.